This T cell receptor (beta chain) was sequenced in a study of blood T cell repertoires in COVID-19. Categorization into cohorts depended on clinical history that participants reported. The V gene lost 2 bases and the J gene lost 1 base, with 12 bases spanning the gap. The CDR3 loop spans 15 amino acids. Per the germline V gene, CDR1 is SGHDT and CDR2 is YYEEEE. In its sample, this clone was seen once. Sequencing was performed with immunoSEQ multiplex PCR; in TCRdb, only in-frame clones are kept and a portion is missing. Of roughly 190,000 clones in the sample, around 84% are singletons; the top ten hold roughly 3.2%.

The chain uses TRBV5-6 and TRBJ1-1, with D uncertain. Input material: PBMCs or T cells enriched from blood (not recorded which). The source of this sequence is a woman aged 25-40 years who had recovered from COVID-19. The CDR3 spells CASSFRRVRNTEAFF. The CDR3 region has the DNA TGTGCCAGCAGCTTTCGGAGGGTTCGGAACACTGAAGCTTTCTTT.